The clone carrying this T cell receptor (beta chain) appeared a few times. Its specificity is unknown. This entry belongs to a study of T cell repertoires in cytomegalovirus infection. Study overall: Public TCR beta signatures marked donors with CMV infection and the matching HLA. Study-level results: The ex vivo response was dominated by HLA-C-restricted CMV-specific TCR beta clonotypes.

Germline V gene data show CDR1 as MDHEN and CDR2 as SYDVKM. With 4 bases removed from V and 7 bases from J, the gap between germline ends came to 13 bases. This CDR3 contains 13 residues. TCRdb called the reads again in MiXCR, with one record for every CDR3 protein. The sample contains around 740,000 distinct CDR3 sequences, approximately 40% of which appear only once. The V gene is TRBV28, the J gene TRBJ1-1; D is undetermined. This receptor was obtained from a human donor in good health (CMV status not recorded). Some clones in this sample may be carry-over from other donors' samples. The sample was PBMCs. CDR3 residues: CASSYLVGREAFF. CDR3 nucleotides: TGTGCCAGCAGTTACTTGGTAGGGCGTGAAGCTTTCTTT.